The 32 T cell receptor beta chains below were found in one sample sequenced in a study of cytomegalovirus exposure and HLA in healthy donors. The PCR made use of 60 Vbeta and 13 Jbeta primers. Data came from immunoSEQ multiplex PCR; TCRdb stores just in-frame clones and leaves some out. The profile shows 150,000 to 200,000 clones, approximately 79% of them singletons. The sequenced sample consisted of PBMCs. The origin of the receptors is a woman younger than 45 in good health and CMV-seropositive.

The chain recombines TRBV30 with TRBJ1-5; D uncertain. Germline loops: CDR1 GTSNPN, CDR2 SVGIG (reference sequence). The CDR3 has 18 residues. Trimming removed 0 bases from V and 0 bases from J, with 18 bases in between. The CDR3 reads CAWSVRRSWPDSNQPQHF. The CDR3 bases are TGTGCCTGGAGTGTACGCAGATCCTGGCCAGATAGCAATCAGCCCCAGCATTTT.

The chain has TRBV5-1 and TRBJ1-1, with D tentatively TRBD1 (5 bases). CDR3 length: 14 residues. The V end was cut by 2 bases, the J end by 5 bases, with 13 bases between. Germline CDR1 reads SGHRS; CDR2 reads YFSETQ. The CDR3: CASSLDTGGTEAFF. Written as DNA, the CDR3 is TGCGCCAGCAGCTTAGACACGGGGGGGACTGAAGCTTTCTTT.

V and J are TRBV6-5 and TRBJ2-3, with D tentatively TRBD2 (6 bases). This CDR3 is built from 15 residues. Germline CDR1 MNHEY, CDR2 SVGAGI. Between the trimmed V and J ends, which lost 5 bases and 3 bases, there was a span of 15 bases. CDR3 DNA: TGTGCCAGCAGTCCCGCGGGACCGCCGACAGATACGCAGTATTTT. It codes for CASSPAGPPTDTQYF.

The CDR3 DNA reads as TGCGCCAGCAGCTTGGATCTAGCGGGAGTCGAGGCCGGGGAGCTGTTTTTT. Translating it yields CASSLDLAGVEAGELFF. The rearrangement uses TRBV5-1 and TRBJ2-2; TRBD2 matches at 10 bases. The CDR3 has 17 amino acids. CDR1 and CDR2 from the germline V gene are SGHRS and YFSETQ. V dropped 0 bases and J dropped 6; count of bases not matched to a gene: 8.

The chain recombines TRBV6-1 with TRBJ2-1; 10 bases align to TRBD1. Germline V CDR1 and CDR2: MNHNS, SASEGT. The CDR3 totals 16 residues. The trim removed 4 bases at V and 6 bases at J, leaving 9 bases unmatched. In nucleotides, the CDR3 is TGTGCCAGCAGTGCGGAACGGACAGGGGGTGGCAATGAGCAGTTCTTC. Translation gives CASSAERTGGGNEQFF.

This rearrangement joins TRBV27 to TRBJ2-5, with D uncertain. V lost 3 bases, J lost 5 bases, and 10 bases lay in between. Germline V gene data show CDR1 as MNHEY and CDR2 as SMNVEV (reference sequence). This CDR3 comprises 13 residues. The CDR3 coding sequence is TGTGCCAGCAGTTTCCTAGTAACGGAGACCCAGTACTTC. This gives the protein CASSFLVTETQYF.

This chain connects TRBV19 to TRBJ1-2, with 8 bases identical to TRBD1. After removal of 3 bases from V and 4 bases from J, the junction contained 7 bases not matched to a gene. The CDR3 contains 15 residues. In germline, CDR1 is LNHDA, CDR2 SQIVND (reference sequence). CDR3 sequence (DNA): TGTGCCAGTAGTATCGAACAGGGGGACTCCTATGGCTACACCTTC. Its protein product is CASSIEQGDSYGYTF.

The genes are TRBV18 and TRBJ1-1; 8 bases map to TRBD1. The V and J ends lost 4 bases and 5 bases, in that order; junction bases with no gene match: 12. CDR1 is KGHSH and CDR2 is LQKENI in the germline V gene. This CDR3 is built from 16 residues. CDR3 protein: CASSRGTGWSGTEAFF. In DNA, the CDR3 is TGTGCCAGCTCACGAGGGACAGGTTGGAGCGGGACTGAAGCTTTCTTT.

The table lists this clone with a count of one. The chain links TRBV7-2 to TRBJ2-7, with 7 positions matching TRBD1. Germline trimming cut 3 bases from V and 2 bases from J; bases unmatched to any gene: 4. The CDR3 totals 14 residues. Germline CDR1 and CDR2: SGHTA and FQGNSA. CDR3 sequence reads: CASSLLGGPYEQYF. In nucleotides, the CDR3 is TGTGCCAGCAGCTTGCTAGGGGGCCCCTACGAGCAGTACTTC.

This clone showed up just a few times. The genes are TRBV7-2 and TRBJ2-2; no clear D. Germline loops: CDR1 SGHTA, CDR2 FQGNSA. Trimming took off 1 base at V and 4 bases at J, with 7 bases between the two ends. CDR3 length: 14 amino acids. The CDR3 region is CASSLGGATGELFF. CDR3 nucleotides: TGTGCCAGCAGCTTAGGAGGTGCCACCGGGGAGCTGTTTTTT.

The V gene is TRBV9, the J gene TRBJ2-2, with unresolved D. Between the trimmed V and J ends, which lost 4 bases and 6 bases, there was a span of 19 bases. The germline V gene encodes CDR1 SGDLS and CDR2 YYNGEE. This CDR3 spans 16 amino acids. CDR3 sequence reads: CASSLRSNLEPGELFF. DNA for the CDR3: TGTGCCAGCAGCCTCCGGTCGAATTTGGAGCCCGGGGAGCTGTTTTTT.

The rearrangement uses TRBV11-2 and TRBJ2-7; D perhaps matches TRBD1 (5 bases). Between the trimmed V and J ends, which lost 0 bases and 3 bases, there was a span of 9 bases. Germline V CDR1 and CDR2: SGHAT, FQNNGV. This CDR3 has 14 amino acids. CDR3 sequence: CASSLDPGHYEQYF. CDR3 nucleotides: TGTGCCAGCAGCTTAGATCCAGGACACTACGAGCAGTACTTC.

This chain uses TRBV11-3 with TRBJ2-1; 14 bases are shared with TRBD2. CDR1 is SGHNT, CDR2 YENEEA, per germline. The V gene end was trimmed by 5 bases and the J gene end by 6 bases; junction bases not matched to a gene: 12. The CDR3 sequence is 18 residues long. The CDR3 sequence: CASSGGTSGRIGVNEQFF. In DNA, the CDR3 is TGTGCCAGCAGCGGCGGGACTAGCGGGAGAATAGGGGTCAATGAGCAGTTCTTC.

The rearrangement joins TRBV10-3 to TRBJ1-1; TRBD1 matches 9 bases. This CDR3 is built from 15 residues. After removal of 4 bases from V and 5 bases from J, the junction contained 8 bases not matched to a gene. Per germline, CDR1 ENHRY and CDR2 SYGVKD. This CDR3 reads CAISGWGTGKTEAFF. The CDR3 DNA is TGTGCCATCAGTGGCTGGGGGACAGGGAAGACTGAAGCTTTCTTT.

The chain employs TRBV11-2 and TRBJ2-7, with D possibly matching TRBD2 (9 bases). The CDR3 has 16 amino acids. CDR1 SGHAT and CDR2 FQNNGV come from the germline V gene. V was cut by 5 bases and J by 7 bases, with 24 bases left in between. The CDR3 DNA follows: TGTGCCAGCAGCACAGGGGGTAGCGGGAGAATAGGAGAGCAGTACTTC. Its translation: CASSTGGSGRIGEQYF.

The rearrangement joins TRBV7-8 to TRBJ2-1; possibly TRBD2 for D (5 bases). Germline V gene data show CDR1 as SGHVS and CDR2 as FQNEAQ. The V end lost 7 bases, the J end lost 2 bases, and 12 bases lay between the germline ends. The CDR3 sequence is 14 residues long. The CDR3 coding sequence is TGTGCCAGCACCCAAAGCGGAACCTACAATGAGCAGTTCTTC. It is translated as CASTQSGTYNEQFF.

This chain joins TRBV9 and TRBJ1-2; possibly TRBD1 for D (6 bases). V was clipped by 3 bases and J by 8 bases, with 20 bases between them. Germline CDR1 reads SGDLS; CDR2 reads YYNGEE. The CDR3 loop spans 15 amino acids. CDR3 in amino acids: CASSEYRVESMGYTF. The DNA of the CDR3 is TGTGCCAGCAGCGAGTACAGGGTGGAGTCTATGGGCTACACCTTC.

The V and J genes are TRBV4-1 and TRBJ2-1, with TRBD2 matching over 10 bases. The V and J ends lost 2 bases and 7 bases, in that order; junction bases with no gene match: 11. Looked up from germline, CDR1 is MGHRA and CDR2 is YSYEKL. This CDR3 contains 17 residues. The CDR3 protein is CASSQNPSGGAGNEQFF. CDR3 DNA: TGCGCCAGCAGCCAAAACCCCAGCGGGGGGGCGGGTAATGAGCAGTTCTTC.

V is TRBV6-5 and J is TRBJ2-7; D is possibly TRBD1 (6 bases). Germline V gene lookup returns CDR1 MNHEY and CDR2 SVGAGI. V shed 2 bases and J shed 3 bases, with 11 bases lying between them. The CDR3 totals 14 residues. DNA of the CDR3: TGTGCCAGCAGTTACCGGGGACATATCTACGAGCAGTACTTC. Its translation is CASSYRGHIYEQYF.

This chain uses TRBV13 with TRBJ1-1; 10 bases fit TRBD1. The ends lost 5 bases at V and 6 bases at J; junction bases unmatched: 6. Germline CDR1 is PRHDT and CDR2 is FYEKMQ (reference sequence). CDR3 length equals 14 residues. The CDR3 nucleotides read TGTGCCAGCAGCCTCAGGGACAGGGGATCTGAAGCTTTCTTT. It specifies CASSLRDRGSEAFF.

This clone was seen just once. The chain recombines TRBV5-5 with TRBJ1-5; D gene ambiguous. Trimming stripped 6 bases from V and 4 bases from J, with 8 bases between. Germline-derived CDR1 and CDR2 are SGHKS and YYEKEE (reference sequence). The CDR3 spans 12 residues. CDR3 sequence: CASMAGNQPQHF. DNA for the CDR3: TGTGCCAGCATGGCGGGGAATCAGCCCCAGCATTTT.

The chain carries TRBV11-3 and TRBJ2-3, with 8 bases fitting TRBD1. The CDR3 is made up of 14 amino acids. Per germline, CDR1 SGHNT and CDR2 YENEEA. V gave up 5 bases and J gave up 2 bases; unmatched junction bases: 3. The CDR3 region is CASSQGASTDTQYF. The CDR3 coding sequence is TGTGCCAGCAGCCAGGGGGCCTCCACAGATACGCAGTATTTT.

The chain employs TRBV9 and TRBJ2-3; D might be TRBD1 (5 bases). This CDR3 comprises 15 residues. V was cut by 0 bases and J by 5 bases, with 13 bases left in between. The germline V gene encodes CDR1 SGDLS and CDR2 YYNGEE. The DNA for the CDR3 is TGTGCCAGCAGCGTAGGGGGATTAAGGGGAGATACGCAGTATTTT. Its translation is CASSVGGLRGDTQYF.

This sequence joins TRBV6-4 and TRBJ2-3; TRBD2 matches 9 bases. With V trimmed by 7 bases and J by 0 bases, 2 bases remained unmatched. CDR3 length: 14 residues. Germline V gene sequence: CDR1 MRHNA, CDR2 SNTAGT. CDR3 DNA sequence: TGTGCCAGCACTAGCGGGGTTAGCACAGATACGCAGTATTTT. Protein product: CASTSGVSTDTQYF.

The chain couples TRBV7-9 to TRBJ2-1; D uncertain. CDR3 length: 13 amino acids. The V and J ends lost 4 bases and 10 bases respectively, with 14 bases between them. Germline CDR1 reads SEHNR; CDR2 reads FQNEAQ (reference sequence). The CDR3 bases are TGTGCCAGCAGCTACCCCCGAGGAAACGAGCAGTTCTTC. The encoded protein is CASSYPRGNEQFF.

The chain employs TRBV27 and TRBJ1-1; perhaps TRBD1 as D (6 bases). Trimming removed 1 base from V and 7 bases from J, with 13 bases in between. This CDR3 region has 14 residues. The V gene's germline CDR1 is MNHEY and CDR2 SMNVEV (reference sequence). In nucleotides, the CDR3 is TGTGCCAGCAGTTTATTGAGGGGGGGCCGTGAAGCTTTCTTT. It yields the protein CASSLLRGGREAFF.

The chain carries TRBV5-6 and TRBJ1-5; tentative D call: TRBD1 (6 bases). This CDR3 comprises 15 residues. Germline CDR1 and CDR2: SGHDT and YYEEEE. Trimming removed 1 base at V and 7 bases at J, with 15 bases between. CDR3 in DNA: TGTGCCAGCAGCTTGTCACAGGGTTTAGGGCAGCCCCAGCATTTT. Translation: CASSLSQGLGQPQHF. Variable domain in full (rest from reference TRBV5-6 and TRBJ1-5): DAGVTQSPTHLIKTRGQQVTLRCSPKSGHDTVSWYQQALGQGPQFIFQYYEEEERQRGNFPDRFSGHQFPNYSSELNVNALLLGDSALYLCASSLSQGLGQPQHFGDGTRLSIL.

Remarks on this clone: Other DNA sequences in this sample translate to the same CDR3. The chain has TRBV7-9 and TRBJ1-4, with TRBD1 matching over 7 bases. The CDR3 sequence is 14 residues long. J was trimmed by 5 bases and V by 3 bases; bases with no gene match: 3. Germline loops: CDR1 SEHNR, CDR2 FQNEAQ (reference sequence). In DNA form, the CDR3 reads TGTGCCAGCAGCTTGGGGGGACAGAATGAAAAACTGTTTTTT. This codes for CASSLGGQNEKLFF.

The chain carries TRBV7-8 and TRBJ2-4; possible D gene TRBD1, 6 bases. This CDR3 is 13 amino acids long. Deletions cut 3 bases from V and 8 bases from J, with 11 bases between. Per germline, CDR1 SGHVS and CDR2 FQNEAQ. The CDR3 DNA reads TGTGCCAGCAGCTTGAACAGGGCAGACATTCAGTACTTC. Residues: CASSLNRADIQYF.

V usage is TRBV4-3 and J usage is TRBJ2-3, with D possibly matching TRBD1 (6 bases). The CDR3 covers 15 residues. The germline V and J ends were trimmed by 0 bases and 3 bases, with 10 bases remaining between them. In germline, CDR1 is LGHNA, CDR2 YSLEER. The CDR3 protein is CASSQDSGVTDTQYF. The CDR3 DNA reads TGCGCCAGCAGCCAAGACTCAGGGGTTACAGATACGCAGTATTTT.

This clone was counted only a few times. The genes are TRBV19 and TRBJ1-5; 11 bases are a match to TRBD1. The CDR3 covers 13 residues. J gave up 6 bases and V 10 bases, and 5 bases lay outside the gene matches. Per the germline V gene, CDR1 is LNHDA and CDR2 is SQIVND (reference sequence). CDR3 sequence: CATGQGAGQPQHF. DNA for the CDR3: TGTGCCACCGGACAGGGGGCAGGTCAGCCCCAGCATTTT.

This clone was picked up a small number of times. This chain links TRBV5-1 with TRBJ1-2; no firm D call. The germline V gene has CDR1 SGHRS and CDR2 YFSETQ. The ends were cut back, 5 bases at V and 6 bases at J, with 11 bases in the middle. CDR3 length: 12 residues. CDR3 residues: CASSYLRDGYTF. The CDR3 nucleotides read TGCGCCAGCAGTTATTTACGGGATGGCTACACCTTC.